Following are 8 T cell receptor beta chains from one sample sequenced in a study of blood T cell repertoires in COVID-19 (dated by TCRdb to about 2020). Receptors were amplified or captured by the immunoSEQ multiplex PCR assay. The table comes from immuneACCESS by way of TCRdb, which keeps in-frame sequences with V and J called. Part of the clones is missing from these tables; in studies checked, under half for an unresolved V gene and the rest for unknown reasons. This sample has 150,000 to 200,000 clones in its table, and approximately 74% of those were observed once. Of the sample, 3% falls within the top ten clones. The material sequenced was peripheral blood. The receptors here all came from a woman aged 80 or older with acute or convalescent COVID-19.

This rearrangement joins TRBV24-1 to TRBJ2-5; TRBD1 matches at 8 bases. The CDR3 spans 15 residues. V dropped 3 bases and J dropped 2; count of bases not matched to a gene: 4. CDR1 and CDR2 (germline): KGHDR, SFDVKD. CDR3 coding DNA: TGTGCCACCAGTGATCCCGGACAGGGACAAGAGACCCAGTACTTC. It translates to CATSDPGQGQETQYF.

CDR3 nucleotides: TGTGCCAGTAGTATGGGGCAGCAGAACACTGAAGCTTTCTTT. Protein product: CASSMGQQNTEAFF. This sequence joins TRBV19 and TRBJ1-1; perhaps TRBD1 as D (5 bases). Trimming removed 3 bases from V and 1 base from J, with 9 bases in between. Germline V gene lookup returns CDR1 LNHDA and CDR2 SQIVND (reference sequence). This CDR3 comprises 14 residues.

With respect to this clone: The germline gene is not matched at one end of the junction; a read error may be the cause. V and J are TRBV7-3 and TRBJ2-3; a weak D match, TRBD2 (6 bases). CDR3 size: 14 residues. Germline loops: CDR1 SGHTA, CDR2 FQGTGA. This CDR3 is CASSSLGTSLKPDF. The CDR3 region has the DNA TGTGCCAGCAGCTCCCTTGGGACTTCCTTGAAGCCGGATTTT.

The J gene is TRBJ2-7, the V gene TRBV7-8; 8 bases align to TRBD1. Germline loops: CDR1 SGHVS, CDR2 FQNEAQ. Trimming cost V 5 bases and J 4 bases; bases outside gene matches: 4. The CDR3 covers 13 residues. In nucleotides, the CDR3 is TGTGCCAGCAGCCGCAACAGGGGGTACGAGCAGTACTTC. Its translation: CASSRNRGYEQYF.

This chain connects TRBV3-1 (or the pseudogene TRBV3-2) to TRBJ1-5, with TRBD1 as a possible D gene (6 bases). Germline loops: CDR1 LGHDT, CDR2 YNNKEL (reference sequence). The CDR3 sequence is 14 residues long. Trimming pared 1 base from V and 4 bases from J, leaving 8 bases between. The CDR3 sequence: CASSQGRGNQPQHF. The CDR3 DNA is TGTGCCAGCAGCCAAGGCAGGGGTAATCAGCCCCAGCATTTT.

The chain uses TRBV6-5 and TRBJ1-2, with D uncertain. This CDR3 comprises 13 residues. Germline V lookup: CDR1 MNHEY, CDR2 SVGAGI. The V gene lost 0 bases and the J gene lost 8 bases, with 10 bases spanning the gap. The CDR3 DNA is TGTGCCAGCAGTTACTCTTCCCTTGGCGGCTACACCTTC. Protein sequence: CASSYSSLGGYTF.

The chain has TRBV3-1 (or the pseudogene TRBV3-2) and TRBJ2-5; no definite D call. The CDR3 length is 15 residues. The germline CDR1 and CDR2 sequences are LGHDT and YNNKEL (reference sequence). V was pared by 0 bases and J by 5 bases, with 13 bases between. The CDR3 protein is CASSQDSRNGETQYF. CDR3 bases: TGTGCCAGCAGCCAAGATTCTAGAAATGGGGAGACCCAGTACTTC.

This chain joins TRBV29-1 and TRBJ2-2; 10 bases fit TRBD2. The CDR3 consists of 19 residues. Germline CDR1 is SQVTM and CDR2 is ANQGSEA. The ends lost 6 bases at V and 5 bases at J; junction bases unmatched: 21. DNA of the CDR3: TGCAGCGTCAGATCCCGGTTTGAGCGGGAGGGCCACACAACCGGGGAGCTGTTTTTT. Protein: CSVRSRFEREGHTTGELFF.